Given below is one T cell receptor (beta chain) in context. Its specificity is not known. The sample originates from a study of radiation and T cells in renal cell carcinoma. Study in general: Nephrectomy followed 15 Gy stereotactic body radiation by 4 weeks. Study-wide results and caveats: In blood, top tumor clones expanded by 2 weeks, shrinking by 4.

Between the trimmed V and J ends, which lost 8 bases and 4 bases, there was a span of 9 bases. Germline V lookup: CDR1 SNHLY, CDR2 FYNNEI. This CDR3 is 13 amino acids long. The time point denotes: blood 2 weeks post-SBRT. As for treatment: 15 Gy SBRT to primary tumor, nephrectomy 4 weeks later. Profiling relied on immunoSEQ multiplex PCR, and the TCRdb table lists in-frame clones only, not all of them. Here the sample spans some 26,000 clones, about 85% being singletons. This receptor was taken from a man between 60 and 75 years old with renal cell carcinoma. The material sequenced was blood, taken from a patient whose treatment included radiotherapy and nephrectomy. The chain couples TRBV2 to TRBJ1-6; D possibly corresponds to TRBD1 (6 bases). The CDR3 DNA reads TGTGCCAGCTCACAGGGTTATAATTCACCCCTCCACTTT. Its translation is CASSQGYNSPLHF. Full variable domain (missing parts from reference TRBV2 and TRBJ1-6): EPEVTQTPSHQVTQMGQEVILRCVPISNHLYFYWYRQILGQKVEFLVSFYNNEISEKSEIFDDQFSVERPDGSNFTLKIRSTKLEDSAMYFCASSQGYNSPLHFGNGTRLTVT.